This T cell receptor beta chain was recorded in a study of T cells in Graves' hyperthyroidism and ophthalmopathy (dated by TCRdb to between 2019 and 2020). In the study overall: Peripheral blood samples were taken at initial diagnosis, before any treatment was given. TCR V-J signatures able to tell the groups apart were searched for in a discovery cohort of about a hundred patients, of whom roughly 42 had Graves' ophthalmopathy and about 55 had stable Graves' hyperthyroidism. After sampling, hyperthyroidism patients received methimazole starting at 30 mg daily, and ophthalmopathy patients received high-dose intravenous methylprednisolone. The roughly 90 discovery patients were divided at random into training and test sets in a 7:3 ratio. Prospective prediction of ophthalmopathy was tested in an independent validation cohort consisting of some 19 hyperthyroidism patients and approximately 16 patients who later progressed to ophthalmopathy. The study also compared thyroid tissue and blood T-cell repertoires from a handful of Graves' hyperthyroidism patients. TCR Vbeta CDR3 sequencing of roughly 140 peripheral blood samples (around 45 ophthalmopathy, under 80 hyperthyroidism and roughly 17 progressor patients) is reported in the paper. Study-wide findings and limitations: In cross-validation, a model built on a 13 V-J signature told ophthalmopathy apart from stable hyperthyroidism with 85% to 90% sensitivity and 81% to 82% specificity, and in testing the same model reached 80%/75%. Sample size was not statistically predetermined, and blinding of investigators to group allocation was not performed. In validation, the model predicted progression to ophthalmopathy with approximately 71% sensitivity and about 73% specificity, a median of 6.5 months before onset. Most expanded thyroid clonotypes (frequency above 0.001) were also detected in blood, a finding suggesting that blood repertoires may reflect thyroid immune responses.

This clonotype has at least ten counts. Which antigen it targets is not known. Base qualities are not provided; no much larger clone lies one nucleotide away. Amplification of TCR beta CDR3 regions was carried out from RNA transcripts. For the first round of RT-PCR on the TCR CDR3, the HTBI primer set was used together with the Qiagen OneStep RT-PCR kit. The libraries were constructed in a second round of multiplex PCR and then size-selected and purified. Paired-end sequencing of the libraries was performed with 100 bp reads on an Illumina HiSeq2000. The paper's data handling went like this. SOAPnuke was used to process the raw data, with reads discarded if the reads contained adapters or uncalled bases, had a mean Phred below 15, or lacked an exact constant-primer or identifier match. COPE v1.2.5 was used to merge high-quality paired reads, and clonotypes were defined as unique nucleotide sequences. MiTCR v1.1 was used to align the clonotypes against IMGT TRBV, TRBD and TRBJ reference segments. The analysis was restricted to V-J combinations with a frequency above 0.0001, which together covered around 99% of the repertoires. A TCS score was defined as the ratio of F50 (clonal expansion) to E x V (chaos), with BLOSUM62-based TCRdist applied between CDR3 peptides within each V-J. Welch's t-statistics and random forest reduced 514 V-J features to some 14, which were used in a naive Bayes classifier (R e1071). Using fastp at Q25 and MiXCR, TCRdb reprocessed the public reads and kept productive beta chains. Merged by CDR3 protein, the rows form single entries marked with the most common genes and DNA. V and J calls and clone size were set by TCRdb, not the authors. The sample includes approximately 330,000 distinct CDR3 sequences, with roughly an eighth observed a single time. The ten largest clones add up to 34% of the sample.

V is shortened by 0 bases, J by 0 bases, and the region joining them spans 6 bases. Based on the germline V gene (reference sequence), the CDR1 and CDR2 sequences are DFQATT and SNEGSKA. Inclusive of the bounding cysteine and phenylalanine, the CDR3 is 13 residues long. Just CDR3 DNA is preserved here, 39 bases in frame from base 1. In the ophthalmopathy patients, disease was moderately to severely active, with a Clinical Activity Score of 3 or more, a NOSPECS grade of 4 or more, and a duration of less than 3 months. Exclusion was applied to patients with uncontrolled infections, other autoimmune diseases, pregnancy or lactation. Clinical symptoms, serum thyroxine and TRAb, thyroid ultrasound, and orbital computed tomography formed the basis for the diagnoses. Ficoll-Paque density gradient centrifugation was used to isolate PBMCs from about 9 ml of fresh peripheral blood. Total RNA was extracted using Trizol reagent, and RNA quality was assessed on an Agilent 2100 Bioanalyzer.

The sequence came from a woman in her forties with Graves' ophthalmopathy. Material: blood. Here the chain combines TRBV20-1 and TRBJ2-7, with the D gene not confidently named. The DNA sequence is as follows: TGCAGTGCTAGAGATTGGGGCTCCTACGAGCAGTACTTC. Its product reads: CSARDWGSYEQYF.